What follows describes a single T cell receptor (beta chain). Its antigen is not known. It was across several immunoSEQ plates that each subset's genomic DNA was evenly split. The table came from immunoSEQ multiplex PCR; TCRdb's copy has only in-frame clones and leaves some out. Among roughly 520,000 clones listed, roughly 95% were seen once. Germline V gives CDR1 SQVTM, CDR2 ANQGSEA. This CDR3 is built from 15 residues. Trimming removed 3 bases from V and 3 bases from J, with 18 bases in between. This specimen comes from a study of shared clonotypes between healthy human individuals. The study, taken as a whole, reports: Some naive CD4 clonotypes, about 5.5%, turned up in common across a handful of donors.

Sequencing was performed on naive CD4+ T cells sorted from blood. Described subset: CD45RA+ positively selected. The clonotype originates from a woman in her thirties in good health. The chain combines TRBV29-1 with TRBJ2-7; D assignment may be TRBD1 or TRBD2 (5 bases each). Here the CDR3 reads CSVEGVLGHLYEQYF. The CDR3 DNA reads as TGCAGCGTTGAGGGAGTATTAGGACACCTCTACGAGCAGTACTTC.